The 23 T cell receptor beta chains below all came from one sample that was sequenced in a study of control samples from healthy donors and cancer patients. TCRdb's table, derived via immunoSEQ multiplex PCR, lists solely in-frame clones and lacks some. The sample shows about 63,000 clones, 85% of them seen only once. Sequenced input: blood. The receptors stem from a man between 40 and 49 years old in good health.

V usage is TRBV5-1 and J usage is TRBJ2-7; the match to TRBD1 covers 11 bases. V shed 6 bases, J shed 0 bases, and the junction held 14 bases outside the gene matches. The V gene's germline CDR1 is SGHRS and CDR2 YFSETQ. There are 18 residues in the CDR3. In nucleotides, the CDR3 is TGCGCCAGCAATCGCCTCGACCTTGGGACAGGGGGCTCCTACGAGCAGTACTTC. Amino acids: CASNRLDLGTGGSYEQYF. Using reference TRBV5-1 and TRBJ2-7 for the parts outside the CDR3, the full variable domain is KAGVTQTPRYLIKTRGQQVTLSCSPISGHRSVSWYQQTPGQGLQFLFEYFSETQRNKGNFPGRFSGRQFSNSRSEMNVSTLELGDSALYLCASNRLDLGTGGSYEQYFGPGTRLTVT.

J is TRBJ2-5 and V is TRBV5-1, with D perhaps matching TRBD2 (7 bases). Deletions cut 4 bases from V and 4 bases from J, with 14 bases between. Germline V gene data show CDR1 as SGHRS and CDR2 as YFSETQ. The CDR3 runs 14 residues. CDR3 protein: CASSDARGPETQYF. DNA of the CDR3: TGCGCCAGCAGCGATGCGCGGGGGCCAGAGACCCAGTACTTC.

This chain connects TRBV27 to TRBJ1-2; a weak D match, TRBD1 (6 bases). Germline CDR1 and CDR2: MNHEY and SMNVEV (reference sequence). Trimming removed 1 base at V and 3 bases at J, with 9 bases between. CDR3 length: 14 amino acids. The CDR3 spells CASSLFQGHYGYTF. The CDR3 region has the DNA TGTGCCAGCAGTTTATTCCAGGGGCACTATGGCTACACCTTC.

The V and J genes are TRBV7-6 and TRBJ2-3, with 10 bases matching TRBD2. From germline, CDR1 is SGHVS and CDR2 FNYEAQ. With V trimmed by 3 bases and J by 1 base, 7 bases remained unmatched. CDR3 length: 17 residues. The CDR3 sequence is CASSLVVTSGGTDTQYF. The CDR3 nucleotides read TGTGCCAGCAGCTTGGTTGTCACTAGCGGGGGCACAGATACGCAGTATTTT. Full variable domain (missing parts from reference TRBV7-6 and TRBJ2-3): GAGVSQSPRYKVTKRGQDVALRCDPISGHVSLYWYRQALGQGPEFLTYFNYEAQQDKSGLPNDRFSAERPEGSISTLTIQRTEQRDSAMYRCASSLVVTSGGTDTQYFGPGTRLTVL.

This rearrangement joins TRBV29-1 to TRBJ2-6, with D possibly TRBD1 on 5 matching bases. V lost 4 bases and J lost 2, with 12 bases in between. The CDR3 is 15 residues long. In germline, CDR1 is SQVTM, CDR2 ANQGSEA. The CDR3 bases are TGCAGCGTTGTGCAGGGCCGACCTGGGGCCAACGTCCTGACTTTC. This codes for CSVVQGRPGANVLTF.

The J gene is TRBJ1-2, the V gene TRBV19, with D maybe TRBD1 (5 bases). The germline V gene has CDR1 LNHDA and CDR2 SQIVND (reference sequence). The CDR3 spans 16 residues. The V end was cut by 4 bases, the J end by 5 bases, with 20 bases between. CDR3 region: CASSNPRSGTDYGYTF. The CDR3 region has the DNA TGTGCCAGTAGTAACCCCCGCTCCGGGACGGATTATGGCTACACCTTC.

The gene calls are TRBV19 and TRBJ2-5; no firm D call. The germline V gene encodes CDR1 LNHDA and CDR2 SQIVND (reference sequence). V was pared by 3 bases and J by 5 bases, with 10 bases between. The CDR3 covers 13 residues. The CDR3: CASSIVWKETQYF. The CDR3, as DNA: TGTGCCAGTAGTATTGTATGGAAGGAGACCCAGTACTTC.

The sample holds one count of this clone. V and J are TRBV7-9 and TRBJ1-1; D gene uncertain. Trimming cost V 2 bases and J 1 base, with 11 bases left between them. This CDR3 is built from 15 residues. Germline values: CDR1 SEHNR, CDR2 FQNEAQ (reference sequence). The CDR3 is CASSLYVSTNTEAFF. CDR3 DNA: TGTGCCAGCAGCTTATATGTATCCACGAACACTGAAGCTTTCTTT.

The DNA of the CDR3 is TGTGCCAGCAGTTTAAAGGGAGCTCCCGCTAATGAAAAACTGTTTTTT. Its protein product is CASSLKGAPANEKLFF. This chain links TRBV28 with TRBJ1-4, with no clear D. V was shortened by 2 bases and J by 3 bases, with 13 bases between the two germline ends. The V gene's germline CDR1 is MDHEN and CDR2 SYDVKM. The CDR3 contains 16 residues. Full variable domain (remainder filled in from reference TRBV28 and TRBJ1-4): DVKVTQSSRYLVKRTGEKVFLECVQDMDHENMFWYRQDPGLGLRLIYFSYDVKMKEKGDIPEGYSVSREKKERFSLILESASTNQTSMYLCASSLKGAPANEKLFFGSGTQLSVL.

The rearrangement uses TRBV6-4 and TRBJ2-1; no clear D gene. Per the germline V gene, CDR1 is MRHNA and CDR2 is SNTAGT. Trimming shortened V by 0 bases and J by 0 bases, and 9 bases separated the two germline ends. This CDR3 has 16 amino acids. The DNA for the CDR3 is TGTGCCAGCAGTGACTCGAGCAGGAGCTCCTACAATGAGCAGTTCTTC. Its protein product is CASSDSSRSSYNEQFF.

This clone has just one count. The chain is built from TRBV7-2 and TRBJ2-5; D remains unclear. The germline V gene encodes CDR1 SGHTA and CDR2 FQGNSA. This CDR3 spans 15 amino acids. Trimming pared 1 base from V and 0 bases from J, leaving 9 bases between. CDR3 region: CASSLGFRYQETQYF. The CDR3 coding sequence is TGTGCCAGCAGCTTAGGGTTTAGATACCAAGAGACCCAGTACTTC.

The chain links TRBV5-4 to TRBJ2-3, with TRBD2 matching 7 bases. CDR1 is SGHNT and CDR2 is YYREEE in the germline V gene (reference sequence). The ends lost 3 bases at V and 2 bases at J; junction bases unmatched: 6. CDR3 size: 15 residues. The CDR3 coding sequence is TGTGCCAGCAGCTCCCTAGGACTAGTCACAGATACGCAGTATTTT. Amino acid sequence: CASSSLGLVTDTQYF.

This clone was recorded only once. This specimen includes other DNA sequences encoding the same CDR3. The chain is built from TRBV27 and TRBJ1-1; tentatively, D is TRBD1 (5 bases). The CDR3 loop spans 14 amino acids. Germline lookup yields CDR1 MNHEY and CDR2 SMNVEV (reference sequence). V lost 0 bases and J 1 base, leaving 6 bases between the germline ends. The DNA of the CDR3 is TGTGCCAGCAGTTTATCGGGGGGGAACACTGAAGCTTTCTTT. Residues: CASSLSGGNTEAFF.

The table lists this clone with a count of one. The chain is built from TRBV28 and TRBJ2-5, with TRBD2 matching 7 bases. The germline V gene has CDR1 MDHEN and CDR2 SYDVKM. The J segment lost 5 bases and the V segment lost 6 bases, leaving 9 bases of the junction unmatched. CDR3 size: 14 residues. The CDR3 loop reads CASSLSGITETQYF. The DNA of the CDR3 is TGTGCCAGCAGCCTGAGCGGGATTACGGAGACCCAGTACTTC.

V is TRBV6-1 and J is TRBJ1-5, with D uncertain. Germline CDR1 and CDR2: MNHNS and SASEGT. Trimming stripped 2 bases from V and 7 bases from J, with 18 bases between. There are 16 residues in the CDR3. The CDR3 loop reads CASSENVLGFVQPQHF. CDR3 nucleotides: TGTGCCAGCAGTGAAAATGTCTTGGGGTTTGTCCAGCCCCAGCATTTT.

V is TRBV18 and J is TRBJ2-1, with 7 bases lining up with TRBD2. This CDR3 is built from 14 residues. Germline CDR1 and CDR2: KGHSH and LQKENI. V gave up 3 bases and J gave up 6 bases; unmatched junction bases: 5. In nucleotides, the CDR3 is TGTGCCAGCTCACCGGGCGGGAGCCTCAATGAGCAGTTCTTC. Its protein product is CASSPGGSLNEQFF. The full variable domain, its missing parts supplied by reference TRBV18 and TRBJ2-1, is NAGVMQNPRHLVRRRGQEARLRCSPMKGHSHVYWYRQLPEEGLKFMVYLQKENIIDESGMPKERFSAEFPKEGPSILRIQQVVRGDSAAYFCASSPGGSLNEQFFGPGTRLTVL.

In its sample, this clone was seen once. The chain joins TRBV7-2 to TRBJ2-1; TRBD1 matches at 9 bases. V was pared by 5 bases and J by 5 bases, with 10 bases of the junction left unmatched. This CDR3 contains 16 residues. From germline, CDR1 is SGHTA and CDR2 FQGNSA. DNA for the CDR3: TGTGCCAGCAGCCCACAGGGGGCGCACACACACAATGAGCAGTTCTTC. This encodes CASSPQGAHTHNEQFF.

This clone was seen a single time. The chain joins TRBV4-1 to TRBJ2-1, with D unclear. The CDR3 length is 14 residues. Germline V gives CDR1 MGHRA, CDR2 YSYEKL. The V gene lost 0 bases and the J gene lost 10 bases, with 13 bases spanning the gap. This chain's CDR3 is CASSQDLRRLEQFF. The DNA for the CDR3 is TGCGCCAGCAGCCAAGATCTGCGGAGATTAGAGCAGTTCTTC.

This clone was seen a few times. CDR3 DNA sequence: TGTGCCAGCAGCTTAGGCAAGAACACTGAAGCTTTCTTT. Translating gives CASSLGKNTEAFF. V usage is TRBV7-3 and J usage is TRBJ1-1; D is ambiguous. V was clipped by 2 bases and J by 1 base, with 5 bases between them. This CDR3 comprises 13 residues. The germline CDR1 and CDR2 sequences are SGHTA and FQGTGA. Full variable domain (missing parts from reference TRBV7-3 and TRBJ1-1): GAGVSQTPSNKVTEKGKYVELRCDPISGHTALYWYRQSLGQGPEFLIYFQGTGAADDSGLPNDRFFAVRPEGSVSTLKIQRTERGDSAVYLCASSLGKNTEAFFGQGTRLTVV.

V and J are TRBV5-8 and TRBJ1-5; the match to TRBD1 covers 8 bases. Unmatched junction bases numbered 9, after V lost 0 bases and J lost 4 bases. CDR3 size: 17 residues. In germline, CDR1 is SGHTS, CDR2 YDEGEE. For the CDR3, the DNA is TGTGCCAGCAGCTTGGGACAGGGGAGGGTGGAAAATCAGCCCCAGCATTTT. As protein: CASSLGQGRVENQPQHF.

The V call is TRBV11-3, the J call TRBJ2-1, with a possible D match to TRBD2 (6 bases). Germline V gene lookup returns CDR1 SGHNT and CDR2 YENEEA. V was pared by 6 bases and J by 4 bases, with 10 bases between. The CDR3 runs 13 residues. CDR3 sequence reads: CASSPGTYNEQFF. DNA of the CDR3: TGTGCCAGCAGTCCGGGGACTTACAATGAGCAGTTCTTC.

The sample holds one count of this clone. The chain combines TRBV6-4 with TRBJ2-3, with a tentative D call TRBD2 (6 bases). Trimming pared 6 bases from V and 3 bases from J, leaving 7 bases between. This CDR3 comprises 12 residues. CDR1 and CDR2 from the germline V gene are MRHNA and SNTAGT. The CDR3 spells CASRGLTDTQYF. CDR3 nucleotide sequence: TGTGCCAGCAGGGGACTGACAGATACGCAGTATTTT.

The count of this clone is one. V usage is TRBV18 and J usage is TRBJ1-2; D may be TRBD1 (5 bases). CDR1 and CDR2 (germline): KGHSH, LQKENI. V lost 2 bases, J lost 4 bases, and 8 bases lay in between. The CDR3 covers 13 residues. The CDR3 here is CASSPEGRYGYTF. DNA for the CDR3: TGTGCCAGCTCACCAGAGGGACGCTATGGCTACACCTTC.